Shown below are 26 T cell receptor beta chains from a single sample sequenced in a study of T cells after yellow fever vaccination. TCRdb re-analysed the 5' RACE reads in MiXCR, keeping a single row per CDR3 protein. The sample gives about 45,000 distinct CDR3 sequences, roughly 6.4% of which show up once; roughly 15% is in the top ten. The specimen comprised CD8+ T cells not binding an NS4B(214-222) dextramer, sorted from PBMCs, sampled 45 days after the yellow fever booster vaccination. These receptors came from a man aged 25-40 years who received the YFV17D yellow fever vaccine.

This clonotype was recorded many times. The V gene is TRBV6-2 or TRBV6-3, the J gene TRBJ2-2; possibly TRBD2 for D (5 bases). Trimming took 0 bases from V and 5 from J, leaving 13 bases between them. In germline, CDR1 is MNHEY, CDR2 SVGEGT. The CDR3 consists of 16 residues. In nucleotides, the CDR3 is TGTGCCAGCAGTTACTCCCAAGCTAGCTCAACCGGGGAGCTGTTTTTT. This sequence encodes CASSYSQASSTGELFF.

This rearrangement joins TRBV7-9 to TRBJ2-2; D uncertain. V gave up 8 bases and J gave up 0 bases, with 7 bases separating them. The CDR3 totals 13 residues. Germline-derived CDR1 and CDR2 are SEHNR and FQNEAQ (reference sequence). CDR3 nucleotide sequence: TGTGCCAGCTGTCCCTCGAACACCGGGGAGCTGTTTTTT. It translates to CASCPSNTGELFF.

This clonotype appeared many times. V usage is TRBV15 and J usage is TRBJ2-7, with D perhaps assigned TRBD1 or TRBD2 (5 bases each). Looked up from germline, CDR1 is LNHNV and CDR2 is YYDKDF (reference sequence). Trimming removed 5 bases from V and 4 bases from J, with 15 bases in between. The CDR3 has 14 amino acids. The CDR3 spells CATSSGLSMYEQYF. Here the CDR3 DNA reads TGTGCCACCAGCTCGGGGCTAAGTATGTACGAGCAGTACTTC.

This clonotype appeared many times. The chain is built from TRBV6-2 or TRBV6-3 and TRBJ1-5; the D is unclear. Deletions cut 6 bases from V and 1 base from J, with 10 bases between. CDR1 is MNHEY and CDR2 is SVGEGT in the germline V gene. The CDR3 consists of 14 residues. CDR3 residues: CASSKYSSNQPQHF. The DNA of the CDR3 is TGTGCCAGCAGCAAATACTCCAGCAATCAGCCCCAGCATTTT.

There are many counts of this clonotype. This chain connects TRBV20-1 to TRBJ2-2; TRBD2 matches at 9 bases. CDR1 is DFQATT and CDR2 is SNEGSKA in the germline V gene (reference sequence). This CDR3 region has 15 residues. Germline trimming cut 0 bases from V and 3 bases from J; bases unmatched to any gene: 2. The CDR3: CSARDPSGDTGELFF. Written as DNA, the CDR3 is TGCAGTGCTAGAGATCCTAGCGGGGACACCGGGGAGCTGTTTTTT.

This clonotype was picked up many times. This sequence joins TRBV11-2 and TRBJ2-1, with D tentatively TRBD2 (5 bases). This CDR3 has 15 amino acids. The V end was cut by 2 bases, the J end by 0 bases, with 8 bases between. Germline-derived CDR1 and CDR2 are SGHAT and FQNNGV. The CDR3 spells CASSLTRSSYNEQFF. Here the CDR3 DNA reads TGTGCCAGCAGCTTAACTAGAAGCTCCTACAATGAGCAGTTCTTC.

For this clonotype: A much larger clone sits a single nucleotide away, making a read error possible. The genes are TRBV11-2 and TRBJ2-1, with TRBD2 as a possible D gene (6 bases). The length of the CDR3 is 18 residues. From germline, CDR1 is SGHAT and CDR2 FQNNGV. CDR3 protein: CPSSPTPRGALTYNEQFF. Written as DNA, the CDR3 is TGTCCCAGCAGCCCAACCCCCCGCGGGGCACTGACCTACAATGAGCAGTTCTTC.

This clonotype was recorded at least ten times. The chain links TRBV27 to TRBJ2-2; TRBD2 agrees at 11 bases. The V segment lost 4 bases and the J segment 0 bases; nucleotides outside the gene matches: 7. CDR1 and CDR2 from the germline V gene are MNHEY and SMNVEV (reference sequence). The CDR3 length is 18 residues. The CDR3 nucleotides are TGTGCCAGCAGTTCTCCGGGACTAGCGGAACCGAACACCGGGGAGCTGTTTTTT. The encoded protein is CASSSPGLAEPNTGELFF.

This clonotype was seen at least ten times. The J gene is TRBJ2-3, the V gene TRBV27; 12 positions match TRBD2. Germline CDR1 reads MNHEY; CDR2 reads SMNVEV (reference sequence). The trim removed 5 bases at V and 5 bases at J, leaving 2 bases unmatched. The CDR3 is 14 residues long. CDR3 in DNA: TGTGCCAGCAGTCCTAGCGGGGGGGGAGATACGCAGTATTTT. Amino acids: CASSPSGGGDTQYF.

Ten or more counts support this clonotype. As DNA, the CDR3 is TGCAGCGTTGATTGGGGGGCCAGCGGGGACAACACCGGGGAGCTGTTTTTT. It encodes CSVDWGASGDNTGELFF. V and J are TRBV29-1 and TRBJ2-2, with D possibly matching TRBD2 (7 bases). The V end lost 3 bases, the J end lost 2 bases, and 19 bases lay between the germline ends. CDR3 size: 17 residues. Germline lookup yields CDR1 SQVTM and CDR2 ANQGSEA.

This clonotype has ten or more counts. The V and J genes are TRBV24-1 and TRBJ2-3; the D call may be TRBD1 or TRBD2 (5 bases each). The germline V gene encodes CDR1 KGHDR and CDR2 SFDVKD. The CDR3 length is 15 residues. V lost 5 bases to trimming and J lost 2 bases, with 13 bases between them. CDR3 residues: CATSGGKDITDTQYF. The CDR3 DNA reads as TGTGCCACCAGTGGGGGGAAAGACATCACAGATACGCAGTATTTT.

The table lists this clonotype with many counts. CDR3 protein: CASSLGLAGAVGNNEQFF. CDR3 bases: TGTGCCAGCAGCTTAGGACTAGCGGGAGCCGTAGGGAACAATGAGCAGTTCTTC. The rearrangement joins TRBV11-1 to TRBJ2-1; 12 bases agree with TRBD2. Germline loops: CDR1 SGHAT, CDR2 FQDESV (reference sequence). The CDR3 covers 18 residues. J gave up 5 bases and V 1 base, and 9 bases lay outside the gene matches.

This clonotype was seen many times. V gene TRBV27 combines with J gene TRBJ2-3, with a tentative D call TRBD2 (5 bases). Germline-derived CDR1 and CDR2 are MNHEY and SMNVEV (reference sequence). Trimming left V 4 bases short and J 2 bases short, with 10 bases between. CDR3 length: 14 amino acids. The CDR3 bases are TGTGCCAGCAGTTCGAGGGAACCCACAGATACGCAGTATTTT. Its translation: CASSSREPTDTQYF.

This clonotype has a count of ten or more. The CDR3 coding sequence is TGTGCCAGCAGTGAATTGGGGGCTGCCGGGGAGCTGTTTTTT. Amino acids: CASSELGAAGELFF. The V and J genes are TRBV6-1 and TRBJ2-2; D might be TRBD1 (6 bases). Trimming stripped 2 bases from V and 6 bases from J, with 10 bases between. CDR3 length equals 14 residues. Germline V gene lookup returns CDR1 MNHNS and CDR2 SASEGT.

This clonotype was seen at least ten times. The J gene is TRBJ2-1, the V gene TRBV4-3; tentatively, D is TRBD2 (7 bases). This CDR3 is built from 19 residues. Trimming removed 4 bases at V and 3 bases at J, with 25 bases between. Germline V lookup: CDR1 LGHNA, CDR2 YSLEER. CDR3 coding DNA: TGCGCCAGCAGCCCGACTGGGGGCGGGAGAGAACCCTTCTACAATGAGCAGTTCTTC. This sequence encodes CASSPTGGGREPFYNEQFF.

This clonotype was counted many times. This rearrangement joins TRBV27 to TRBJ2-7, with D possibly TRBD1 on 6 matching bases. The ends were cut back, 3 bases at V and 0 bases at J, with 15 bases in the middle. The CDR3 is 16 amino acids. Germline values: CDR1 MNHEY, CDR2 SMNVEV (reference sequence). CDR3: CASSFTGTNPSYEQYF. CDR3 in DNA: TGTGCCAGCAGTTTCACAGGGACCAACCCCTCCTACGAGCAGTACTTC.

This chain joins TRBV11-2 and TRBJ2-7; D remains ambiguous. The V end was cut by 5 bases, the J end by 1 base, with 15 bases between. This CDR3 region has 15 residues. Germline CDR1 is SGHAT and CDR2 is FQNNGV. In nucleotides, the CDR3 is TGTGCCAGCAGCCCGATTGTCGGGCCGTCCTACGAGCAGTACTTC. Its translation: CASSPIVGPSYEQYF.

This clonotype was counted at least ten times. This chain uses TRBV7-6 with TRBJ1-1; D is uncertain. This CDR3 comprises 14 residues. V lost 1 base to trimming and J lost 0 bases, with 6 bases between them. Germline loops: CDR1 SGHVS, CDR2 FNYEAQ. Here the CDR3 reads CASSLVEMNTEAFF. For the CDR3, the DNA is TGTGCCAGCAGCTTAGTCGAGATGAACACTGAAGCTTTCTTT.

The table lists this clonotype with many counts. The chain recombines TRBV5-1 with TRBJ2-7; D gene uncertain. CDR1 is SGHRS, CDR2 YFSETQ, per germline. Trimming shortened V by 2 bases and J by 1 base, and 4 bases separated the two germline ends. This CDR3 is 12 amino acids long. The CDR3 nucleotides are TGCGCCAGCAGCTTTGAGTCCTACGAGCAGTACTTC. Translation gives CASSFESYEQYF. Together with reference TRBV5-1 and TRBJ2-7, the CDR3 gives the full variable domain: KAGVTQTPRYLIKTRGQQVTLSCSPISGHRSVSWYQQTPGQGLQFLFEYFSETQRNKGNFPGRFSGRQFSNSRSEMNVSTLELGDSALYLCASSFESYEQYFGPGTRLTVT.

Of note for this clonotype: A read error may explain this, as a much larger clone is one base away. This chain uses TRBV11-2 with TRBJ2-3; perhaps TRBD1 as D (6 bases). Deletions cut 5 bases from V and 7 bases from J, with 22 bases between. The CDR3 contains 16 residues. Germline V lookup: CDR1 SGHAT, CDR2 FQNNGV. The CDR3 is CASSPQLGALQNTQYF. The CDR3 DNA sequence: TGTGCCAGCAGCCCCCAGTTGGGGGCCCTCCAGAATACGCAGTATTTT.

The chain has TRBV6-1 and TRBJ2-7, with D possibly being TRBD2 (6 bases). V was trimmed by 6 bases and J by 0 bases, leaving 15 bases between them. CDR1 is MNHNS and CDR2 is SASEGT in the germline V gene. The CDR3 length is 15 residues. The CDR3 coding sequence is TGTGCCAGCAGATCGGGACTTCCGAGCTCCTACGAGCAGTACTTC. Its protein is CASRSGLPSSYEQYF.

The V and J genes are TRBV7-6 and TRBJ2-7; perhaps TRBD2 as D (7 bases). The CDR3 is 14 residues long. Germline V CDR1 and CDR2: SGHVS, FNYEAQ. V lost 3 bases and J 0 bases, leaving 9 bases between the germline ends. The CDR3 sequence is CASSFGGPSYEQYF. The CDR3 DNA is TGTGCCAGCAGCTTCGGGGGGCCCTCCTACGAGCAGTACTTC.

This clonotype was observed many times. The gene calls are TRBV6-1 and TRBJ1-1; weak D call: TRBD1 (6 bases). The V gene lost 2 bases and the J gene lost 6 bases, with 19 bases spanning the gap. CDR1 and CDR2 from the germline V gene are MNHNS and SASEGT. The CDR3 is 16 residues long. CDR3 sequence (DNA): TGTGCCAGCAGTGAAAGTACAGGGCCGTACGATCCTGAAGCTTTCTTT. Translating gives CASSESTGPYDPEAFF.

The chain combines TRBV19 with TRBJ2-3; weak D call: TRBD2 (6 bases). The CDR3 loop spans 15 amino acids. Per the germline V gene, CDR1 is LNHDA and CDR2 is SQIVND (reference sequence). Between the trimmed V and J ends, which lost 1 base and 0 bases, there was a span of 8 bases. CDR3 DNA sequence: TGTGCCAGTAGTATAGGCGGGACTAGCACAGATACGCAGTATTTT. This sequence encodes CASSIGGTSTDTQYF.

At least ten counts were recorded for this clonotype. This sequence joins TRBV14 and TRBJ2-1; TRBD2 might be the D (5 bases). Germline V gene lookup returns CDR1 SGHDN and CDR2 FVKESK. This CDR3 region has 12 residues. Deletions cut 1 base from V and 7 bases from J, with 5 bases between. CDR3 nucleotides: TGTGCCAGCAGCCAAGCGGGAAATGAGCAGTTCTTC. It yields the protein CASSQAGNEQFF.

This clonotype was seen ten or more times. V gene TRBV29-1 combines with J gene TRBJ2-2; perhaps TRBD1 as D (5 bases). Trimming pared 1 base from V and 7 bases from J, leaving 13 bases between. CDR1 is SQVTM and CDR2 is ANQGSEA in the germline V gene. This CDR3 contains 14 residues. The DNA of the CDR3 is TGCAGCGTTGAAGTCCCTATGACAGTCGGGGAGCTGTTTTTT. Its translation is CSVEVPMTVGELFF.